These 11 T cell receptor beta chains came from one sample sequenced in a study of CD8 T cells in Susac syndrome. After extraction with the RNeasy kit, about 0.5 to 1 ug of the RNA was reverse transcribed using random hexamers. TCRdb re-called the immunoSEQ multiplex PCR reads with MiXCR, one entry per CDR3 protein. The data contain about 140,000 distinct CDR3 sequences, 85% to 95% of them seen just once; the ten biggest clones take up 0.14%. Sequencing used CD4+ T cells from PBMCs. These TCRs come from a human donor with Susac syndrome.

The J gene is TRBJ2-4, the V gene TRBV3-1, with TRBD1 as a possible D gene (5 bases). The germline V gene has CDR1 LGHDT and CDR2 YNNKEL (reference sequence). Between the trimmed V and J ends, which lost 1 base and 8 bases, there was a span of 12 bases. This CDR3 spans 14 amino acids. This CDR3 reads CASSQARAGDIQYF. The CDR3 DNA reads TGTGCCAGCAGCCAAGCCAGGGCTGGGGACATTCAGTACTTC.

This chain links TRBV2 with TRBJ2-2; TRBD2 matches at 9 bases. CDR1 and CDR2 from the germline V gene are SNHLY and FYNNEI. The ends lost 2 bases at V and 0 bases at J; junction bases unmatched: 1. The CDR3 has 16 amino acids. CDR3 nucleotide sequence: TGTGCCAGCAGTGAATTAGCGGGAGCGAACACCGGGGAGCTGTTTTTT. Its protein is CASSELAGANTGELFF.

V usage is TRBV7-2 and J usage is TRBJ1-2; D possibly corresponds to TRBD1 (5 bases). The germline gives CDR1 SGHTA, CDR2 FQGNSA. This CDR3 spans 14 amino acids. Trimming left V 1 base short and J 4 bases short, with 10 bases between. Written as DNA, the CDR3 is TGTGCCAGCAGCTTAGGAGTCGGGACCTATGGCTACACCTTC. Translated, it gives CASSLGVGTYGYTF.

The chain combines TRBV20-1 with TRBJ2-1; D is possibly TRBD2 (5 bases). V was trimmed by 6 bases and J by 2 bases, leaving 17 bases between them. The CDR3 totals 15 residues. Germline CDR1 and CDR2: DFQATT and SNEGSKA (reference sequence). CDR3 DNA sequence: TGCAGTGCCCAGTCCGGCGAGGGAGCCTACAATGAGCAGTTCTTC. Translation gives CSAQSGEGAYNEQFF.

The chain is built from TRBV7-3 and TRBJ2-7, with D tentatively TRBD2 (5 bases). V gave up 5 bases and J gave up 11 bases, with 19 bases separating them. Germline values: CDR1 SGHTA, CDR2 FQGTGA. The CDR3 sequence is 13 residues long. Written as DNA, the CDR3 is TGTGCCAGCAGCCCCAGCGCCGAACACGGGAAGTACTTC. Protein sequence: CASSPSAEHGKYF.

CDR3 bases: TGTGCCCGCCGTGTGGGGGGTATCTCTGGGGCCAACGTCCTGACTTTC. Protein: CARRVGGISGANVLTF. This chain links TRBV7-2 with TRBJ2-6; weak D call: TRBD2 (6 bases). The length of the CDR3 is 16 residues. Germline V gene lookup returns CDR1 SGHTA and CDR2 FQGNSA. V dropped 11 bases and J dropped 0 bases, with 17 bases sitting between them. Full variable domain (outside the CDR3, taken from reference TRBV7-2 and TRBJ2-6): GAGVSQSPSNKVTEKGKDVELRCDPISGHTALYWYRQSLGQGLEFLIYFQGNSAPDKSGLPSDRFSAERTGGSVSTLTIQRTQQEDSAVYLCARRVGGISGANVLTFGAGSRLTVL.

This chain links TRBV20-1 with TRBJ2-1; 10 bases map to TRBD2. V dropped 3 bases and J dropped 8; count of bases not matched to a gene: 7. In germline, CDR1 is DFQATT, CDR2 SNEGSKA (reference sequence). The CDR3 spans 14 residues. DNA of the CDR3: TGCAGTGCTAGTACCCTAGCGGGAGCGCATGAGCAGTTCTTC. This translates into CSASTLAGAHEQFF.

The chain has TRBV15 and TRBJ1-5; no clear D gene. This CDR3 is 15 amino acids long. Trimming took off 1 base at V and 3 bases at J, with 10 bases between the two ends. The V gene's germline CDR1 is LNHNV and CDR2 YYDKDF (reference sequence). The CDR3 sequence is CATSRVARINQPQHF. The CDR3 DNA reads TGTGCCACCAGCAGAGTAGCTCGAATCAATCAGCCCCAGCATTTT.

V and J are TRBV6-6 and TRBJ2-1; 9 bases are shared with TRBD2. From germline, CDR1 is MNHNY and CDR2 SVGAGI (reference sequence). V lost 8 bases and J lost 6; bases outside the gene matches: 5. CDR3 length equals 13 residues. CDR3 amino acids: CASEQAGGNEQFF. For the CDR3, the DNA is TGTGCCAGCGAGCAAGCGGGAGGCAATGAGCAGTTCTTC.

V usage is TRBV29-1 and J usage is TRBJ2-1; TRBD1 might be the D (6 bases). CDR1 is SQVTM and CDR2 is ANQGSEA in the germline V gene. The CDR3 has 12 amino acids. V lost 5 bases and J lost 3, with 8 bases in between. CDR3: CSVLQGYNEQFF. The CDR3 DNA is TGCAGCGTTTTACAGGGCTACAATGAGCAGTTCTTC.

The chain couples TRBV30 to TRBJ1-1; D is perhaps TRBD1 (6 bases). The CDR3 sequence is 13 residues long. Between the trimmed V and J ends, which lost 2 bases and 4 bases, there was a span of 11 bases. Per the germline V gene, CDR1 is GTSNPN and CDR2 is SVGIG (reference sequence). CDR3 amino acids: CAWSTGSFTEAFF. In nucleotides, the CDR3 is TGTGCCTGGAGTACAGGGAGTTTCACTGAAGCTTTCTTT.